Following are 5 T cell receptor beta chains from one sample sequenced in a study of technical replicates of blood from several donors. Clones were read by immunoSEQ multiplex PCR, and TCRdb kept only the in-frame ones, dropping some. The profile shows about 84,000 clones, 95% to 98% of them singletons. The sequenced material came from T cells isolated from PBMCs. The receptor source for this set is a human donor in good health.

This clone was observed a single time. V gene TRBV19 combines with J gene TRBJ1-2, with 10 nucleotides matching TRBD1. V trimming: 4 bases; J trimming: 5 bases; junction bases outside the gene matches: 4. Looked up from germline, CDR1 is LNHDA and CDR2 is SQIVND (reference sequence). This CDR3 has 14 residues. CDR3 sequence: CASSKVGQGYGYTF. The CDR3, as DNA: TGTGCCAGTAGTAAAGTGGGACAGGGGTATGGCTACACCTTC.

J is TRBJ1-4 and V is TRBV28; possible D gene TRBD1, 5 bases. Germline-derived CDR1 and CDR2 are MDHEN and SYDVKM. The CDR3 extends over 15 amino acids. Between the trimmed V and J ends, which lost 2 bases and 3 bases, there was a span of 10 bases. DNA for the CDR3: TGTGCCAGCAGTTTAGGGGGGAGGCCTAATGAAAAACTGTTTTTT. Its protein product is CASSLGGRPNEKLFF.

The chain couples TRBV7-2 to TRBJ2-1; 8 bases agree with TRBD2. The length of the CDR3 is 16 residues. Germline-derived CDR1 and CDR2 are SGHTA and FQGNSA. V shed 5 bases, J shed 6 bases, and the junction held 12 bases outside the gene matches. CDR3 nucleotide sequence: TGTGCCAGCAGCCCCGGGGGGGGGTTGGGGGTCAATGAGCAGTTCTTC. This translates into CASSPGGGLGVNEQFF.

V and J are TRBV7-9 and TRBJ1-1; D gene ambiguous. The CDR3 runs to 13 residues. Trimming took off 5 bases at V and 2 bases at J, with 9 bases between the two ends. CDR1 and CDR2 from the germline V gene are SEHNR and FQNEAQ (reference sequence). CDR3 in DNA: TGTGCCAGCAGCCCTAACCGTAACACTGAAGCTTTCTTT. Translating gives CASSPNRNTEAFF.

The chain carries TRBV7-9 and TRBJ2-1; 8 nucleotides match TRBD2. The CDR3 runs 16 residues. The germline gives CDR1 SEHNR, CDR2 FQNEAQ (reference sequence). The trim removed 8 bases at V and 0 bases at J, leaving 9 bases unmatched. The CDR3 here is CASLRIAGYSYNEQFF. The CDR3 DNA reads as TGTGCCAGCCTCCGGATAGCGGGGTACTCCTACAATGAGCAGTTCTTC.